Given below is one TCR beta chain in context. These data come from a study of OX40 agonist ivuxolimab in advanced cancers. Here immunoSEQ multiplex PCR was the method, and the copy in TCRdb shows in-frame clones only, minus some. The sample yields 15,000 or so clones, about 80% seen once. The TCR originated in an adult with an advanced solid tumor such as melanoma, head and neck, liver or kidney cancer. This material consisted of CD4+ or CD8+ T cells sorted from blood, taken in a trial of the OX40 agonist ivuxolimab.

CDR3 nucleotides: TGTGCCAGCAGTGCCGGGACTAGCGGGAAAGTGCTGTTTTTT. Protein product: CASSAGTSGKVLFF. V usage is TRBV6-6 and J usage is TRBJ2-2; 13 bases are a match to TRBD2. The V gene's germline CDR1 is MNHNY and CDR2 SVGAGI (reference sequence). CDR3 length: 14 amino acids. V shed 5 bases, J shed 13 bases, and the junction held 7 bases outside the gene matches.